This TCR beta chain comes out of a study of monozygotic twins with inflammatory bowel disease. Donors gave under 3 ml of blood apiece. With no T cell sorting beforehand, total RNA was isolated from whole blood. Germline V gene lookup returns CDR1 SGHRS and CDR2 YFSETQ. There are 14 residues in the CDR3. The template-switching step introduced UMIs that carried a 6-nucleotide sample barcode. TCRdb processed the 5' RACE reads again and assigns one entry to each CDR3 protein, with no DNA. Found here are a few hundred thousand distinct CDR3 sequences; the top ten clones hold roughly 1.5%. The sample consisted of blood. This rearrangement joins TRBV5-1 to TRBJ2-1; TCRdb's D call of TRBD2 is untestable without DNA. The receptor was isolated from a human donor with ulcerative colitis or Crohn's disease, or a healthy co-twin of an affected twin (not recorded which). The CDR3 sequence is CASSLQTSTNEQFF.